This passage covers 9 T cell receptor beta chains from one sample sequenced in a study of technical replicates of blood from several donors. Some clones are missing from TCRdb's copy, which holds only in-frame ones; the method was immunoSEQ multiplex PCR. The sample has about 80,000 clones, approximately 93% seen once. Sequencing was done on a sample of T cells isolated from PBMCs. Receptor source: a human donor in good health.

The chain is built from TRBV4-1 and TRBJ1-1; TRBD1 aligns across 7 bases. CDR1 is MGHRA, CDR2 YSYEKL, per germline. The V segment lost 1 base and the J segment 0 bases; nucleotides outside the gene matches: 14. This CDR3 is built from 19 residues. CDR3 nucleotide sequence: TGCGCCAGCAGCCAAGCCCCCCGACAGGGCCAGAACATGAACACTGAAGCTTTCTTT. Encoded protein: CASSQAPRQGQNMNTEAFF.

The V gene is TRBV27, the J gene TRBJ1-1; 11 bases line up with TRBD1. After removal of 4 bases from V and 7 bases from J, the junction contained 2 bases not matched to a gene. In germline, CDR1 is MNHEY, CDR2 SMNVEV (reference sequence). This CDR3 spans 13 amino acids. CDR3 in amino acids: CASSWDRGNEAFF. CDR3 in DNA: TGTGCCAGCAGTTGGGACAGGGGGAATGAAGCTTTCTTT.

The chain is built from TRBV5-1 and TRBJ2-1; 8 bases are a match to TRBD2. This CDR3 has 15 amino acids. The germline CDR1 and CDR2 sequences are SGHRS and YFSETQ. With V trimmed by 0 bases and J by 9 bases, 8 bases remained unmatched. The CDR3 DNA is TGCGCCAGCAGCTTGGCGGCGGGAGGACCTATTGAGCAGTTCTTC. Protein: CASSLAAGGPIEQFF. Full variable domain (remainder filled in from reference TRBV5-1 and TRBJ2-1): KAGVTQTPRYLIKTRGQQVTLSCSPISGHRSVSWYQQTPGQGLQFLFEYFSETQRNKGNFPGRFSGRQFSNSRSEMNVSTLELGDSALYLCASSLAAGGPIEQFFGPGTRLTVL.

This chain uses TRBV5-1 with TRBJ1-2; D gene ambiguous. Germline V gene lookup returns CDR1 SGHRS and CDR2 YFSETQ. V was pared by 5 bases and J by 1 base, with 12 bases between. The CDR3 length is 14 residues. CDR3 bases: TGCGCCAGCAGGACTACTCAAGTTAACTATGGCTACACCTTC. Its protein is CASRTTQVNYGYTF.

A remark on this clone: With a much larger clone just one base away, this may be a read error. The genes are TRBV4-1 and TRBJ2-1; TRBD2 matches at 8 bases. Germline trimming cut 6 bases from V and 5 bases from J; bases unmatched to any gene: 3. CDR3 length: 13 residues. Germline assignment: CDR1 MGHRA and CDR2 YSYEKL. The CDR3 DNA reads as TGCGCCAGCAGTAAGCGGGAGAACAATGAGCAGTTCTTC. Its translation is CASSKRENNEQFF.

The chain carries TRBV14 and TRBJ1-2, with TRBD1 matching over 7 bases. From germline, CDR1 is SGHDN and CDR2 FVKESK. V was clipped by 4 bases and J by 2 bases; unmatched bases: 1. The CDR3 has 13 amino acids. CDR3 protein: CASSPDRNYGYTF. The CDR3 nucleotides read TGTGCCAGCAGCCCGGACAGGAACTATGGCTACACCTTC. Variable domain in full (rest from reference TRBV14 and TRBJ1-2): EAGVTQFPSHSVIEKGQTVTLRCDPISGHDNLYWYRRVMGKEIKFLLHFVKESKQDESGMPNNRFLAERTGGTYSTLKVQPAELEDSGVYFCASSPDRNYGYTFGSGTRLTVV.

This chain joins TRBV27 and TRBJ1-5; TRBD1 matches 7 bases. The CDR3 extends over 16 amino acids. The germline CDR1 and CDR2 sequences are MNHEY and SMNVEV (reference sequence). Unmatched junction bases numbered 2, after V lost 0 bases and J lost 0 bases. CDR3 sequence (DNA): TGTGCCAGCAGTTTATCGGGACAGTCTAGCAATCAGCCCCAGCATTTT. This gives the protein CASSLSGQSSNQPQHF.

This chain uses TRBV29-1 with TRBJ2-1; 9 positions agree with TRBD1. Per germline, CDR1 SQVTM and CDR2 ANQGSEA. CDR3 length: 15 residues. The J segment lost 7 bases and the V segment lost 1 base, leaving 8 bases of the junction unmatched. The DNA for the CDR3 is TGCAGCGTTGAAGGTAGACAGGGGGAGTATAATGAGCAGTTCTTC. Translating gives CSVEGRQGEYNEQFF.

The rearrangement links TRBV7-3 to TRBJ2-1; 7 bases align to TRBD2. Germline V gene data show CDR1 as SGHTA and CDR2 as FQGTGA. Trimming at V came to 2 bases and at J to 7 bases, leaving 5 bases not matched to a gene. This CDR3 is 14 amino acids long. CDR3 nucleotides: TGTGCCAGCAGCTTACAGCCTAGCGGAAATGAGCAGTTCTTC. Translated: CASSLQPSGNEQFF.